Listed below are T cell receptor beta chains from one sample, sequenced in a study of shared clonotypes between healthy human individuals. Sequencing used immunoSEQ multiplex PCR; TCRdb keeps in-frame clones, though not all of them. Altogether more than 500,000 clones are present, more than 95% being singletons, with the ten largest covering 0.05% to 0.08%. Sequenced material: naive CD4+ T cells sorted from blood. The receptors stem from a woman in her twenties or thirties in good health. CDR3s include the opening cysteine and the closing phenylalanine or tryptophan. Fields, in order: CDR3 DNA, CDR3 protein, D gene, J gene, clone size, V gene. D genes are given only for firm matches. Some rows mark clone size as missing; the rest say once, few, many or name a class of expanded clone.

TGTGCCAGCAGTCAACAGGGACGTCGCTTACGCAATCAGCCCCAGCATTTT	CASSQQGRRLRNQPQHF	-	TRBJ1-5	-	TRBV27
TGTGCCAGCACCAGAGGGCAGGGTGAAGGGGAGACCCAGTACTTC	CASTRGQGEGETQYF	-	TRBJ2-5	once	TRBV27
TGTGCCAGCAGTTCCAGGACTAGCGGCACAGATACGCAGTATTTT	CASSSRTSGTDTQYF	TRBD2	TRBJ2-3	-	TRBV7-8
TGCAGTGCTAGGATAACAGATACGCAGTATTTT	CSARITDTQYF	-	TRBJ2-3	-	TRBV20-1
TGTGCCAGCAGAGCGGATTCCTACAATGAGCAGTTCTTC	CASRADSYNEQFF	-	TRBJ2-1	once	TRBV2
TGTGCCAGCAGCTTACTAGCGGGAGCTTACAATGAGCAGTTCTTC	CASSLLAGAYNEQFF	TRBD2	TRBJ2-1	-	TRBV11-2
TGTGCCAGCAGTCAGGCCATAACTAATTCACCCCTCCACTTT	CASSQAITNSPLHF	-	TRBJ1-6	-	TRBV28
TGTGCCAGCAGCTTATCGGAGGAGACCCAGTACTTC	CASSLSEETQYF	-	TRBJ2-5	few	TRBV7-9
TGTGCCAGCAGCCGAGGGACAGGGGAGCCCAATGAGCAGTTCTTC	CASSRGTGEPNEQFF	TRBD1	TRBJ2-1	-	TRBV7-3
TGTGCCAGCAGTGCAAGCGGGTTAGGCTACACCTTC	CASSASGLGYTF	-	TRBJ1-2	-	TRBV28
TGCGCCAGTAGAGCGACAGGGCCTGTTTTGGAGCAGTACTTC	CASRATGPVLEQYF	TRBD1	TRBJ2-7	-	TRBV5-1
TGCGCCAGCAGCCAAGTTCTTATGGACGCTTTCTACAATGAGCAGTTCTTC	CASSQVLMDAFYNEQFF	-	TRBJ2-1	once	TRBV4-1
TGTGCCAGCAGTGCAAAGGCGGGGGGACAGGGCAGGGGCTACACCTTC	CASSAKAGGQGRGYTF	TRBD1	TRBJ1-2	-	TRBV28